The 14 T cell receptor beta chains reported below all come from one sample, sequenced in a study of cytomegalovirus exposure and HLA in healthy donors. 13 Jbeta primers and 60 Vbeta primers were used for the PCR. This table comes from immunoSEQ multiplex PCR, and its TCRdb copy is limited to in-frame clones, with some not included. Found here are around 130,000 clones, approximately 80% of them singletons; the top ten hold around 1.2%. The sequencing sample was made of PBMCs. The receptors were gathered from a girl aged 2 to 10 in good health and CMV-seronegative.

The chain combines TRBV7-9 with TRBJ2-1, with TRBD2 matching over 10 bases. Germline V gene lookup returns CDR1 SEHNR and CDR2 FQNEAQ (reference sequence). J gave up 3 bases and V 5 bases, and 7 bases lay outside the gene matches. The CDR3 has 16 residues. The CDR3 loop reads CASSESGGAIYNEQFF. The CDR3 DNA sequence: TGTGCCAGCAGCGAGAGCGGGGGGGCCATCTACAATGAGCAGTTCTTC.

This sequence joins TRBV5-1 and TRBJ2-7; 8 nucleotides line up with TRBD1. The ends lost 3 bases at V and 3 bases at J; junction bases unmatched: 5. CDR3 length: 14 amino acids. The V gene's germline CDR1 is SGHRS and CDR2 YFSETQ. The CDR3 loop reads CASSYRGQGYEQYF. The DNA of the CDR3 is TGCGCCAGCAGCTATCGAGGACAGGGCTACGAGCAGTACTTC.

Only one count was recorded for this clone. The genes are TRBV19 and TRBJ1-2; TRBD1 matches at 8 bases. Germline assignment: CDR1 LNHDA and CDR2 SQIVND (reference sequence). V shed 7 bases and J 1 base; nucleotides not matched to a gene: 8. This CDR3 region has 15 residues. CDR3 bases: TGTGCCAGTACCAGACTGACAGGGGATAACTATGGCTACACCTTC. The encoded protein is CASTRLTGDNYGYTF.

The genes are TRBV9 and TRBJ2-1, with 11 nucleotides matching TRBD2. V gave up 1 base and J gave up 5 bases; unmatched junction bases: 5. Germline CDR1 SGDLS, CDR2 YYNGEE. CDR3 length equals 16 residues. The CDR3 loop reads CASSVIPGLADNEQFF. The CDR3 DNA is TGTGCCAGCAGCGTAATACCGGGACTAGCGGACAATGAGCAGTTCTTC.

The chain recombines TRBV5-1 with TRBJ2-7; 7 bases match TRBD1. From germline, CDR1 is SGHRS and CDR2 YFSETQ. The CDR3 contains 13 residues. V shed 2 bases and J 3 bases; nucleotides not matched to a gene: 2. CDR3 region: CASSFRQGYEQYF. DNA of the CDR3: TGCGCCAGCAGCTTCAGACAGGGCTACGAGCAGTACTTC.

V is TRBV7-3 and J is TRBJ1-1; D gene uncertain. The CDR3 totals 14 residues. V shed 0 bases and J shed 4 bases, with 9 bases lying between them. Germline CDR1 is SGHTA and CDR2 is FQGTGA. The CDR3 DNA reads TGTGCCAGCAGCTTAACACGACGGAGCACTGAAGCTTTCTTT. Translation gives CASSLTRRSTEAFF. Complete variable domain (other parts from reference TRBV7-3 and TRBJ1-1): GAGVSQTPSNKVTEKGKYVELRCDPISGHTALYWYRQSLGQGPEFLIYFQGTGAADDSGLPNDRFFAVRPEGSVSTLKIQRTERGDSAVYLCASSLTRRSTEAFFGQGTRLTVV.

This clone was seen only once. The chain combines TRBV13 with TRBJ2-1; 9 bases are shared with TRBD1. The CDR3 spans 15 residues. J lost 4 bases, V lost 5 bases, and 6 bases had no gene match. CDR1 and CDR2 from the germline V gene are PRHDT and FYEKMQ (reference sequence). The chain's CDR3 is CASSRGTGRYNEQFF. As DNA, the CDR3 is TGTGCCAGCAGCCGTGGGACAGGGAGGTACAATGAGCAGTTCTTC.

The rearrangement joins TRBV28 to TRBJ1-2; TRBD1 matches at 7 bases. J was trimmed by 6 bases and V by 3 bases; bases with no gene match: 4. The germline gives CDR1 MDHEN, CDR2 SYDVKM. CDR3 length: 13 amino acids. DNA of the CDR3: TGTGCCAGCAGTTTTGTACAGGGGCATGGCTACACCTTC. It specifies CASSFVQGHGYTF.

Of note for this clone: This same CDR3 is encoded by further DNA sequences in the sample. This chain links TRBV19 with TRBJ1-1; D remains ambiguous. The CDR3 is 13 residues long. Trimming pared 3 bases from V and 0 bases from J, leaving 5 bases between. CDR1 and CDR2 (germline): LNHDA, SQIVND (reference sequence). For the CDR3, the DNA is TGTGCCAGTAGTATCGCGCTGAACACTGAAGCTTTCTTT. This encodes CASSIALNTEAFF.

The chain employs TRBV4-1 and TRBJ1-4; weak D call: TRBD1 (6 bases). The CDR3 is 15 residues long. V gave up 7 bases and J gave up 3 bases, with 15 bases separating them. Per the germline V gene, CDR1 is MGHRA and CDR2 is YSYEKL. CDR3 residues: CASTLSGGSNEKLFF. The CDR3 nucleotides are TGCGCCAGCACCCTAAGTGGGGGCTCTAATGAAAAACTGTTTTTT.

This sequence joins TRBV29-1 and TRBJ2-1; D call uncertain. The CDR3 covers 13 residues. CDR1 and CDR2 (germline): SQVTM, ANQGSEA. Trimming left V 4 bases short and J 4 bases short, with 11 bases between. CDR3 nucleotides: TGCAGCGTTGCATTCTCCGGTTACAATGAGCAGTTCTTC. Residues: CSVAFSGYNEQFF.

With regard to this clone: Different DNA sequences within this sample yield the same CDR3. The J gene is TRBJ2-1, the V gene TRBV5-4; TRBD1 aligns across 8 bases. The J segment lost 9 bases and the V segment lost 2 bases, leaving 10 bases of the junction unmatched. CDR3 length equals 15 residues. CDR1 and CDR2 from the germline V gene are SGHNT and YYREEE (reference sequence). CDR3 residues: CASSFGQGALGEQFF. CDR3 bases: TGTGCCAGCAGCTTCGGGCAGGGGGCGTTGGGTGAGCAGTTCTTC.

The chain has TRBV27 and TRBJ1-5; 7 bases map to TRBD1. The CDR3 is made up of 14 amino acids. CDR1 and CDR2 (germline): MNHEY, SMNVEV (reference sequence). With 7 bases clipped from V and 2 bases from J, the junction kept 5 bases outside the gene matches. CDR3 region: CASKTGIGNQPQHF. In DNA form, the CDR3 reads TGTGCCAGCAAGACAGGGATTGGCAATCAGCCCCAGCATTTT.

The chain carries TRBV4-3 and TRBJ1-2, with D perhaps TRBD1 (6 bases). Trimming removed 3 bases at V and 4 bases at J, with 6 bases between. This CDR3 is 12 amino acids long. Looked up from germline, CDR1 is LGHNA and CDR2 is YSLEER. CDR3 protein: CASSQDSYGYTF. The CDR3 DNA is TGCGCCAGCAGCCAGGACAGCTATGGCTACACCTTC.